This TCR beta chain was captured by sequencing in a study of cytomegalovirus exposure and HLA in healthy donors. Study observations and caveats: A highly shared variant cluster was judged a likely technical artifact. A later analysis showed TCR association rates differing by HLA locus, peaking at DRB1 and lowest at HLA-C. By a later analysis, the bulk of CMV-associated TCR beta chains appeared HLA-restricted.

About this clone itself: The antigen is unknown.

PCR used 60 Vbeta primers and 13 Jbeta primers. Only in-frame clones appear in the TCRdb table, and some are missing; sequencing was by immunoSEQ multiplex PCR. The repertoire holds 150,000 to 200,000 clones, with around 80% as singletons. After removal of 5 bases from V and 0 bases from J, the junction contained 5 bases not matched to a gene. The CDR3 is 15 amino acids. Germline loops: CDR1 LNHDA, CDR2 SQIVND (reference sequence). The rearrangement joins TRBV19 to TRBJ1-1; TRBD1 matches 8 bases. Sequenced: PBMCs. This sequence originates from a woman aged 25-40 years in good health and CMV-seronegative. Here the CDR3 reads CASSSPGQVNTEAFF. DNA of the CDR3: TGTGCCAGTAGTTCCCCGGGACAGGTGAACACTGAAGCTTTCTTT.